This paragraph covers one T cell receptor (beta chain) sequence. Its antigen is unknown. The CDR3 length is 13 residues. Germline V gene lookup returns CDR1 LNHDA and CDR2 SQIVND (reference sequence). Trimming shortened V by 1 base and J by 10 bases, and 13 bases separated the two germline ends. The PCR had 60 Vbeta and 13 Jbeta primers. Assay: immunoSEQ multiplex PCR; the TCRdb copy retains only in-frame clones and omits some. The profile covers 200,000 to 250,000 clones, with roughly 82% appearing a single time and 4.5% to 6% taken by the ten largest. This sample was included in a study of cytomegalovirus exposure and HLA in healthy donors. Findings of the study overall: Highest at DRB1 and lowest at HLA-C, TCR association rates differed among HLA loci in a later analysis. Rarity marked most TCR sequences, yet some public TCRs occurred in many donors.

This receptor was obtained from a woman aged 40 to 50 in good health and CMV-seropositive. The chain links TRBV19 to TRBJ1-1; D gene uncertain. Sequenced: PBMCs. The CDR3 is CASSIGNYLGAFF. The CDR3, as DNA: TGTGCCAGTAGTATAGGGAACTATTTGGGAGCTTTCTTT.